This T cell receptor (beta chain) was found in a study of control samples from healthy donors and cancer patients. TCRdb's copy holds only in-frame clones and misses some; the assay was immunoSEQ multiplex PCR. The profile covers fewer than 200,000 clones, with roughly 93% appearing a single time and 1.4% to 1.5% taken by the ten largest. Germline V lookup: CDR1 GTSNPN, CDR2 SVGIG (reference sequence). The CDR3 has 14 amino acids. Trimming cost V 4 bases and J 0 bases, with 10 bases left between them. The chain links TRBV30 to TRBJ2-4, with TRBD1 as a possible D gene (6 bases). This sequence was found in a man between 18 and 29 years old in good health. Material: blood. DNA of the CDR3: TGTGCCTGGACAGGGGACCTAGCCAAAAACATTCAGTACTTC. Residues: CAWTGDLAKNIQYF.